The clone carrying this T cell receptor (beta chain) was seen only a few times. Its cognate antigen is unknown. Assay used: immunoSEQ multiplex PCR; TCRdb lists only in-frame clones, some missing. The sample carries hundreds of thousands of clones, about 91% recorded once. Treatment described: around 19 received Ad26.COV2.S at low or high dose, single or two shots; about 5 received placebo; per-sample allocation not given. Sampling was done on day 63 after the first vaccine or placebo injection. Germline CDR1 is KGHSH and CDR2 is LQKENI. With V trimmed by 0 bases and J by 2 bases, 6 bases remained unmatched. The CDR3 is 16 residues long. The source of the sample is a study of Ad26.COV2.S vaccination and SARS-CoV-2 variants. Study results and limitations: Measurements of TCR breadth and depth may have given underestimates of the total T cell responses. Among vaccine recipients, spike-specific TCR breadth exceeded that of placebo recipients.

This TCR was recovered from a person between 18 and 59 years old who received the Ad26.COV2.S COVID-19 vaccine or a placebo. Material: peripheral blood, obtained in a trial of Ad26.COV2.S vaccine versus placebo. This chain connects TRBV18 to TRBJ2-5, with 7 bases lining up with TRBD2. In nucleotides, the CDR3 is TGTGCCAGCTCACCACCCAGGTCTAGCGGTCAAGAGACCCAGTACTTC. The encoded protein is CASSPPRSSGQETQYF.